This T cell receptor beta chain was obtained from a study of beta chain features in type 1 diabetes. Study-wide results and limits: Among all four CD4+ subsets, Type 1 diabetes patients had TCRB CDR3s that were moderately but significantly shorter.

Concerning this clone itself: Its antigen is not identified.

Reverse transcribing all isolated RNA meant expressed TCRB transcripts were sequenced. The table came from immunoSEQ multiplex PCR; TCRdb's copy has only in-frame clones and leaves some out. The sample yields under 20,000 clones, about three quarters seen once. Germline CDR1 is MGHRA and CDR2 is YSYEKL. The CDR3 length is 15 residues. The trim removed 0 bases at V and 5 bases at J, leaving 6 bases unmatched. The specimen sequenced was Tregs from blood. This clonotype was sampled from a man aged 30 to 45 with type 1 diabetes. This sequence joins TRBV4-1 and TRBJ1-2, with 7 bases identical to TRBD1. CDR3 sequence: CASSQDPGTDYGYTF. CDR3 bases: TGCGCCAGCAGCCAAGACCCCGGGACAGATTATGGCTACACCTTC.